The 21 T cell receptor beta chains below all came from one sample that was sequenced in a study of PD-L1 blockade in urothelial cancer. The repertoire was sequenced with immunoSEQ multiplex PCR; TCRdb's copy has only in-frame clones and lacks some. The data show about 36,000 clones, more than 75% seen once. The time point denotes: peripheral blood 6 weeks after treatment start. Sequenced here: PBMCs, sampled around atezolizumab (anti-PD-L1) treatment. The source is a man aged 40-55 years with urothelial cancer.

Only one count was recorded for this clone. V gene TRBV19 combines with J gene TRBJ1-3; no clear D gene. This CDR3 has 14 amino acids. Germline CDR1 reads LNHDA; CDR2 reads SQIVND (reference sequence). Between the trimmed V and J ends, which lost 4 bases and 2 bases, there was a span of 9 bases. The CDR3 is CASSTDGAGNTIYF. CDR3 coding DNA: TGTGCCAGTAGTACCGACGGGGCTGGAAACACCATATATTTT.

The chain has TRBV18 and TRBJ2-5, with TRBD2 as a possible D gene (5 bases). CDR1 and CDR2 from the germline V gene are KGHSH and LQKENI. The CDR3 loop spans 13 amino acids. Trimming removed 4 bases at V and 5 bases at J, with 11 bases between. As DNA, the CDR3 is TGTGCCAGCTCACTCAAGCCGGGGGAGACCCAGTACTTC. This codes for CASSLKPGETQYF.

This clone has just a few counts. The rearrangement uses TRBV27 and TRBJ1-2; no clear D. Germline V CDR1 and CDR2: MNHEY, SMNVEV (reference sequence). V gave up 2 bases and J gave up 7 bases, with 11 bases separating them. This CDR3 has 13 residues. CDR3 nucleotides: TGTGCCAGCAGTTTAAGGCAGCGGGGTGGCTACACCTTC. Translation gives CASSLRQRGGYTF.

The chain is built from TRBV7-6 and TRBJ1-5; 7 positions match TRBD1. V was pared by 5 bases and J by 5 bases, with 9 bases of the junction left unmatched. This CDR3 has 15 amino acids. Germline CDR1 is SGHVS and CDR2 is FNYEAQ. The CDR3: CASSQGGPRDQPQHF. The CDR3 DNA reads as TGTGCCAGCAGCCAGGGGGGACCAAGGGATCAGCCCCAGCATTTT.

Only one count was recorded for this clone. At one end the junction does not follow the germline gene, possibly because of a read error. This chain links TRBV15 with TRBJ2-1; TRBD2 agrees at 9 bases. The CDR3 sequence is 16 residues long. Germline V gene data show CDR1 as LNHNV and CDR2 as YYDKDF (reference sequence). The CDR3 DNA follows: TGTGCCACCAGCAGAGATCCAGGGCCCTTAGGGACTAGCATGGTCTTC. It translates to CATSRDPGPLGTSMVF.

This rearrangement joins TRBV4-1 to TRBJ2-1, with a possible D match to TRBD2 (6 bases). Trimming left V 2 bases short and J 4 bases short, with 18 bases between. Germline V CDR1 and CDR2: MGHRA, YSYEKL. The CDR3 is 17 amino acids. In nucleotides, the CDR3 is TGCGCCAGCAGCCAACAGTGGGAGGCCCCGATGTACAATGAGCAGTTCTTC. Translating it yields CASSQQWEAPMYNEQFF.

This sequence joins TRBV11-2 and TRBJ1-2; 7 bases are a match to TRBD1. Germline-derived CDR1 and CDR2 are SGHAT and FQNNGV. This CDR3 region has 18 residues. V was clipped by 5 bases and J by 3 bases; unmatched bases: 18. This chain's CDR3 is CASSKRGQTGAKDYGYTF. The DNA for the CDR3 is TGTGCCAGCAGCAAAAGGGGCCAAACAGGGGCGAAAGACTATGGCTACACCTTC.

The rearrangement uses TRBV5-1 and TRBJ2-7; possibly TRBD1 for D (6 bases). The V end lost 0 bases, the J end lost 7 bases, and 20 bases lay between the germline ends. CDR3 size: 16 residues. The V gene's germline CDR1 is SGHRS and CDR2 YFSETQ. In DNA form, the CDR3 reads TGCGCCAGCAGCTTGGAAAGGGACACCTCCCGTGGAGAGCAGTACTTC. It yields the protein CASSLERDTSRGEQYF.

This clone was observed a single time. V and J are TRBV10-3 and TRBJ1-3; 7 bases are shared with TRBD1. Trimming removed 7 bases from V and 0 bases from J; junction bases left unmatched: 9. The CDR3 is 16 residues long. CDR1 is ENHRY, CDR2 SYGVKD, per germline. CDR3 bases: TGTGCCATCACTTCGACAGGGACCCGCTCTGGAAACACCATATATTTT. Its protein is CAITSTGTRSGNTIYF.

This chain connects TRBV5-1 to TRBJ2-5; D is perhaps TRBD1 (7 bases). CDR3 length equals 15 residues. Germline CDR1 reads SGHRS; CDR2 reads YFSETQ. V shed 3 bases and J shed 1 base, with 13 bases lying between them. CDR3 coding DNA: TGCGCCAGCAGCTCGCTCAGGGGGGCCCAAGAGACCCAGTACTTC. As protein: CASSSLRGAQETQYF.

V gene TRBV4-3 combines with J gene TRBJ1-2, with D uncertain. Germline V lookup: CDR1 LGHNA, CDR2 YSLEER. The CDR3 covers 14 residues. V was trimmed by 0 bases and J by 4 bases, leaving 9 bases between them. The CDR3 loop is CASSQDRSGYGYTF. The CDR3 nucleotides are TGCGCCAGCAGCCAAGATCGTAGCGGCTATGGCTACACCTTC.

This clone was seen once. The genes are TRBV7-9 and TRBJ2-7; TRBD1 aligns across 9 bases. Per germline, CDR1 SEHNR and CDR2 FQNEAQ (reference sequence). V was clipped by 1 base and J by 5 bases; unmatched bases: 9. CDR3 length equals 16 residues. CDR3 nucleotide sequence: TGTGCCAGCAGCTTAGACTTCGACAGGGGGGTCAACGAGCAGTACTTC. As protein: CASSLDFDRGVNEQYF.

This chain uses TRBV5-1 with TRBJ2-7; D is perhaps TRBD2 (5 bases). The V gene lost 5 bases and the J gene lost 2 bases, with 8 bases spanning the gap. Germline lookup yields CDR1 SGHRS and CDR2 YFSETQ. CDR3 length: 12 amino acids. The CDR3 region is CASRDGTYEQYF. CDR3 nucleotide sequence: TGCGCCAGCAGGGACGGGACCTACGAGCAGTACTTC.

This clone showed up just once. The genes are TRBV16 and TRBJ1-2; maybe TRBD1 (6 bases). V dropped 5 bases and J dropped 3 bases, with 13 bases sitting between them. This CDR3 has 14 amino acids. CDR1 is KGHSY and CDR2 is FQNENV in the germline V gene. The CDR3 nucleotides read TGTGCCAGCAGCATGCCGGGACACTACTATGGCTACACCTTC. Encoded protein: CASSMPGHYYGYTF.

The rearrangement joins TRBV9 to TRBJ2-1, with D perhaps matching TRBD2 (6 bases). The V end lost 1 base, the J end lost 7 bases, and 18 bases lay between the germline ends. The CDR3 is 16 amino acids. In germline, CDR1 is SGDLS, CDR2 YYNGEE. The CDR3 DNA sequence: TGTGCCAGCAGCGTATGGTCCAGCGGGTCGGATAATGAGCAGTTCTTC. This encodes CASSVWSSGSDNEQFF.

This clone was seen a few times. The chain recombines TRBV27 with TRBJ1-2; no clear D. CDR3 length equals 14 residues. Per germline, CDR1 MNHEY and CDR2 SMNVEV (reference sequence). Trimming cost V 4 bases and J 1 base, with 10 bases left between them. CDR3 in DNA: TGTGCCAGCAGTTCCCCGACGGGTAACTATGGCTACACCTTC. As protein: CASSSPTGNYGYTF.

The chain recombines TRBV28 with TRBJ1-2, with 10 bases aligning to TRBD1. Germline CDR1 reads MDHEN; CDR2 reads SYDVKM. With V trimmed by 5 bases and J by 8 bases, 5 bases remained unmatched. There are 13 residues in the CDR3. The CDR3 nucleotides read TGTGCCAGCAGTCGACAGGGGGCGCTAGGCTACACCTTC. Protein sequence: CASSRQGALGYTF.

The J gene is TRBJ1-5, the V gene TRBV28, with unresolved D. V dropped 4 bases and J dropped 3 bases, with 7 bases sitting between them. CDR1 and CDR2 (germline): MDHEN, SYDVKM. The CDR3 loop spans 13 amino acids. The CDR3 loop reads CASSSTFNQPQHF. CDR3 nucleotides: TGTGCCAGCAGTTCTACTTTCAATCAGCCCCAGCATTTT.

This clone has only a few counts. The chain recombines TRBV10-2 with TRBJ2-3; D gene uncertain. The germline V and J ends were trimmed by 2 bases and 5 bases, with 11 bases remaining between them. The CDR3 contains 14 residues. Germline V gene data show CDR1 as WSHSY and CDR2 as SAAADI. CDR3 bases: TGCGCCAGCAGTGAGCCCGCCTCCGGAGATACGCAGTATTTT. Its protein is CASSEPASGDTQYF.

This chain links TRBV5-1 with TRBJ2-3; D not resolved. V dropped 0 bases and J dropped 1 base, with 9 bases sitting between them. The CDR3 totals 15 residues. Germline values: CDR1 SGHRS, CDR2 YFSETQ. DNA for the CDR3: TGCGCCAGCAGCTTGGGTCGTCGTGGCACAGATACGCAGTATTTT. It yields the protein CASSLGRRGTDTQYF.

The CDR3 is CASSYSRVVGTDTQYF. CDR3 DNA sequence: TGTGCCAGCAGTTACTCCCGGGTTGTGGGCACAGATACGCAGTATTTT. The chain combines TRBV6-5 with TRBJ2-3; no reliable D call. The V end was cut by 0 bases, the J end by 1 base, with 11 bases between. This CDR3 has 16 amino acids. Per the germline V gene, CDR1 is MNHEY and CDR2 is SVGAGI.